The following is a T cell receptor (beta chain) sequence with its context. Its antigen target is currently unknown. Base-call qualities are not available, and no considerably larger clone is one nucleotide away. The CDR3 runs 16 amino acids, cysteine and phenylalanine included. Of the read, only the CDR3 DNA is kept; its 48 bases are in frame from base 1. CDR1 and CDR2, per the germline V gene, are MNHNS and SASEGT. V was cut back by 0 bases and J by 4 bases, leaving a gap of 13 bases between them. The record originates from a study of blood T cell repertoires in COVID-19 (dated by TCRdb to the early 2020s). Context from the whole study: Samples covering the acute and convalescent phases of COVID-19 were provided by collaborators in the United States, Italy and Spain. The material from the prospective study consisted of cDNA or gDNA derived from T cells, B-cell-depleted T cells, or PBMCs. Deeply sampled blood TCRbeta repertoires from subjects exposed to, actively infected with, or recovered from COVID-19 were included in the dataset. A freely available public database, intended as a resource for researchers studying the immune response to SARS-CoV-2, is where the repertoires were released. The samples were drawn from the first 160 participants of the ongoing ImmuneRACE study and from under 1,500 subjects provided by 6 global collaborators. A de-identified subject ID, COVID-19 status, age in years and sex were almost always included in the sample metadata. Where HLA class I and class II types were available, the types were taken from metadata supplied by the sample provider, not from assay-based typing. Overall study results and their limits: The amount of clinical and demographic metadata varied by source and participant and was provided uncurated.

TCRbeta CDR3 regions were amplified from genomic DNA using the immunoSEQ Assay, a bias-controlled multiplex PCR. The published analysis was carried out like this. Nucleated cell counts per sample were estimated from amplification of reference gene primers within the assay. To quantify the absolute abundance of each unique TCRbeta CDR3 rearrangement, sequence reads were collapsed and filtered. For each sample, productive Simpson clonality was calculated by taking the square root of Simpson's diversity index across productive rearrangements. TCRdb re-hosts the immuneACCESS table, in-frame sequences only. Its copies lack some clones; in the studies checked, an unresolved V gene accounts for under half of them, and the cause for the rest is not known. The V and J calls and the clone size are those of that table, but D and trimming were determined from the DNA. Across this sample there are about 62,000 clones, with 80% to 90% seen only once. 18% of the sample belongs to the ten largest clones.

In Seattle, one collaborating source enrolled patients while the infection was active and tracked those patients longitudinally over the course of disease. Each collaborating institution followed its own protocols to collect whole blood in K2EDTA tubes. For TCRbeta analysis, collaborators shipped samples as frozen whole blood, isolated PBMCs, or DNA extracted from either of those sample types. Sequencing was carried out using peripheral blood. The sequence derives from a woman aged 55-69 years with COVID-19, enrolled during active disease. The chain employs TRBV6-1 and TRBJ1-3; perhaps TRBD1 is the D gene, with 5 bases matching. The CDR3 protein is CASSEAERTKGNTIYF. DNA sequence: TGTGCCAGCAGTGAAGCTGAAAGGACAAAAGGAAACACCATATATTTT.